The 24 T cell receptor beta chains listed next were all sequenced from one sample in a study of cytomegalovirus exposure and HLA in healthy donors. PCR primers comprised 60 Vbeta and 13 Jbeta primers. Measured with immunoSEQ multiplex PCR; TCRdb has only the in-frame clones, and not every one. In the table there are under 200,000 clones, approximately 81% of which are singletons. Material: PBMCs. Every receptor here comes from a man aged 45-60 years in good health and CMV-seropositive.

The chain couples TRBV19 to TRBJ1-5, with D possibly TRBD1 on 5 matching bases. Trimming left V 7 bases short and J 5 bases short, with 12 bases between. Germline V gene sequence: CDR1 LNHDA, CDR2 SQIVND (reference sequence). The CDR3 loop spans 13 amino acids. CDR3 DNA sequence: TGTGCCAGTAAGGGCAGGGTGTATCAGCCCCAGCATTTT. Protein product: CASKGRVYQPQHF.

The V and J genes are TRBV5-1 and TRBJ2-7; possibly TRBD1 for D (6 bases). The germline gives CDR1 SGHRS, CDR2 YFSETQ. V was trimmed by 0 bases and J by 5 bases, leaving 12 bases between them. The CDR3 is made up of 14 amino acids. This chain's CDR3 is CASSLGDRPDEQYF. Written as DNA, the CDR3 is TGCGCCAGCAGCTTGGGAGACAGGCCGGACGAGCAGTACTTC.

The J gene is TRBJ1-2, the V gene TRBV6-5; 9 bases map to TRBD1. Germline assignment: CDR1 MNHEY and CDR2 SVGAGI. Trimming removed 7 bases from V and 5 bases from J; junction bases left unmatched: 5. The CDR3 is 13 residues long. In nucleotides, the CDR3 is TGTGCCAGCACCGGACAGGGGAGGTATGGCTACACCTTC. This encodes CASTGQGRYGYTF.

The sample holds one count of this clone. The chain carries TRBV7-3 and TRBJ1-1, with D tentatively TRBD1 (6 bases). Germline-derived CDR1 and CDR2 are SGHTA and FQGTGA. This CDR3 spans 13 amino acids. Trimming left V 5 bases short and J 3 bases short, with 10 bases between. In nucleotides, the CDR3 is TGTGCCAGCAGCCAGGGGTCTGACACTGAAGCTTTCTTT. Protein sequence: CASSQGSDTEAFF. Complete variable domain (other parts from reference TRBV7-3 and TRBJ1-1): GAGVSQTPSNKVTEKGKYVELRCDPISGHTALYWYRQSLGQGPEFLIYFQGTGAADDSGLPNDRFFAVRPEGSVSTLKIQRTERGDSAVYLCASSQGSDTEAFFGQGTRLTVV.

The rearrangement joins TRBV7-6 to TRBJ2-7; a weak D match, TRBD2 (6 bases). The CDR3 covers 13 residues. Trimming stripped 8 bases from V and 7 bases from J, with 18 bases between. The V gene's germline CDR1 is SGHVS and CDR2 FNYEAQ. The CDR3 DNA follows: TGTGCCAGCCGATTCGGGAGAGTGAAAGAGCAGTACTTC. As protein: CASRFGRVKEQYF.

This rearrangement joins TRBV7-9 to TRBJ1-4; D is perhaps TRBD1 (6 bases). This CDR3 has 17 residues. CDR1 SEHNR and CDR2 FQNEAQ come from the germline V gene (reference sequence). Trimming cost V 1 base and J 8 bases, with 20 bases left between them. The CDR3 nucleotides read TGTGCCAGCAGCTTAGTTCCGACAGGCCGGTCGGGGGAAAAACTGTTTTTT. Translating gives CASSLVPTGRSGEKLFF.

This chain uses TRBV7-3 with TRBJ1-2; tentative D call: TRBD1 (5 bases). The V and J ends lost 0 bases and 8 bases respectively, with 13 bases between them. This CDR3 contains 14 residues. Per germline, CDR1 SGHTA and CDR2 FQGTGA. The CDR3 sequence is CASSLTSGDGGYTF. The CDR3 DNA reads TGTGCCAGCAGCTTAACGTCGGGGGATGGAGGCTACACCTTC.

V is TRBV2 and J is TRBJ1-2; D is uncertain. Germline values: CDR1 SNHLY, CDR2 FYNNEI. Trimming stripped 11 bases from V and 8 bases from J, with 12 bases between. The CDR3 totals 10 residues. The CDR3 DNA follows: TGTGCCTCTCGGACGGGGGGCTACACCTTC. Translation gives CASRTGGYTF.

V gene TRBV28 combines with J gene TRBJ2-5; TRBD2 matches 8 bases. Looked up from germline, CDR1 is MDHEN and CDR2 is SYDVKM. With V trimmed by 4 bases and J by 4 bases, 5 bases remained unmatched. CDR3 size: 14 residues. The CDR3: CASSSAGGRETQYF. As DNA, the CDR3 is TGTGCCAGCAGTTCGGCGGGGGGCCGAGAGACCCAGTACTTC.

The rearrangement links TRBV28 to TRBJ2-7; no firm D call. This CDR3 contains 11 residues. Trimming took off 10 bases at V and 6 bases at J, with 13 bases between the two ends. The germline V gene encodes CDR1 MDHEN and CDR2 SYDVKM. CDR3 DNA sequence: TGTGCCACCGGTTCGCCGTTCGAGCAGTACTTC. Translated, it gives CATGSPFEQYF.

This clone was recorded a few times. V and J are TRBV6-6 and TRBJ2-7; D gene uncertain. Trimming shortened V by 10 bases and J by 2 bases, and 9 bases separated the two germline ends. This CDR3 is built from 11 residues. CDR1 and CDR2 from the germline V gene are MNHNY and SVGAGI (reference sequence). Here the CDR3 reads CATLLAYEQYF. The CDR3 bases are TGTGCCACCCTTCTAGCCTACGAGCAGTACTTC.

The chain uses TRBV9 and TRBJ1-1; possible D gene TRBD1, 6 bases. CDR1 SGDLS and CDR2 YYNGEE come from the germline V gene. The V gene lost 0 bases and the J gene lost 6 bases, with 12 bases spanning the gap. CDR3 length: 14 amino acids. The CDR3 sequence is CASSVVGQISEAFF. The CDR3 coding sequence is TGTGCCAGCAGCGTAGTAGGACAGATCTCTGAAGCTTTCTTT.

The chain links TRBV7-8 to TRBJ1-3; 10 nucleotides align to TRBD1. The germline CDR1 and CDR2 sequences are SGHVS and FQNEAQ. J lost 4 bases, V lost 6 bases, and 6 bases had no gene match. CDR3 size: 15 residues. CDR3 sequence: CASRSGTGVGNTIYF. CDR3 sequence (DNA): TGTGCCAGCAGATCCGGGACAGGGGTCGGAAACACCATATATTTT.

The chain joins TRBV19 to TRBJ1-6, with 7 bases fitting TRBD1. The CDR3 is 15 amino acids. With V trimmed by 7 bases and J by 5 bases, 8 bases remained unmatched. Germline lookup yields CDR1 LNHDA and CDR2 SQIVND (reference sequence). CDR3 DNA: TGTGCCAGTAATCCCCGGGACAGTGATAATTCACCCCTCCACTTT. This translates into CASNPRDSDNSPLHF. Looking up the rest from reference TRBV19 and TRBJ1-6 gives the full variable domain: DGGITQSPKYLFRKEGQNVTLSCEQNLNHDAMYWYRQDPGQGLRLIYYSQIVNDFQKGDIAEGYSVSREKKESFPLTVTSAQKNPTAFYLCASNPRDSDNSPLHFGNGTRLTVT.

This clone was recorded only once. V usage is TRBV30 and J usage is TRBJ2-7, with 8 bases lining up with TRBD1. With V trimmed by 1 base and J by 3 bases, 5 bases remained unmatched. CDR1 is GTSNPN, CDR2 SVGIG, per germline (reference sequence). The length of the CDR3 is 14 residues. The CDR3 region is CAWSGGTGHYEQYF. Here the CDR3 DNA reads TGTGCCTGGAGTGGGGGGACAGGCCACTACGAGCAGTACTTC.

The CDR3 DNA sequence: TGCGCCAGCAGCCCCCGGGACAGGGTGGGAGTTGAGCAGTTCTTC. It is translated as CASSPRDRVGVEQFF. This chain links TRBV5-1 with TRBJ2-1; TRBD1 matches 9 bases. This CDR3 comprises 15 residues. The V gene end was trimmed by 4 bases and the J gene end by 9 bases; junction bases not matched to a gene: 11. Germline-derived CDR1 and CDR2 are SGHRS and YFSETQ.

The chain is built from TRBV2 and TRBJ2-7; 7 nucleotides match TRBD2. Germline V lookup: CDR1 SNHLY, CDR2 FYNNEI. CDR3 length equals 15 residues. The V gene end was trimmed by 8 bases and the J gene end by 2 bases; junction bases not matched to a gene: 12. The CDR3 here is CASGGVLWQTYEQYF. CDR3 bases: TGTGCCAGCGGGGGGGTTTTGTGGCAGACCTACGAGCAGTACTTC.

The chain uses TRBV28 and TRBJ2-5, with D possibly matching TRBD2 (5 bases). This CDR3 is built from 15 residues. V lost 5 bases, J lost 4 bases, and 17 bases lay in between. The germline V gene encodes CDR1 MDHEN and CDR2 SYDVKM. Here the CDR3 reads CASSLPREGPETQYF. CDR3 sequence (DNA): TGTGCCAGCAGTCTCCCCCGGGAAGGGCCAGAGACCCAGTACTTC.

V is TRBV5-1 and J is TRBJ1-2; 7 bases match TRBD1. Germline trimming cut 0 bases from V and 3 bases from J; bases unmatched to any gene: 5. This CDR3 has 15 residues. Germline V CDR1 and CDR2: SGHRS, YFSETQ. In nucleotides, the CDR3 is TGCGCCAGCAGCTTGGGACAGGGCACGGACTATGGCTACACCTTC. It yields the protein CASSLGQGTDYGYTF.

The genes are TRBV5-4 and TRBJ2-2, with D perhaps TRBD2 (5 bases). The ends were cut back, 0 bases at V and 9 bases at J, with 18 bases in the middle. This CDR3 is 16 amino acids long. The germline gives CDR1 SGHNT, CDR2 YYREEE (reference sequence). This CDR3 is CASSLGGSRNERELFF. In DNA form, the CDR3 reads TGTGCCAGCAGCTTGGGTGGGAGCCGGAACGAGCGGGAGCTGTTTTTT.

The rearrangement links TRBV7-7 to TRBJ2-5; 14 bases agree with TRBD2. This CDR3 has 16 amino acids. The germline V gene has CDR1 SSHAT and CDR2 FNYEAQ (reference sequence). The CDR3 here is CASGLGLAGGQETQYF. CDR3 DNA: TGTGCTAGCGGACTCGGACTAGCGGGGGGCCAGGAGACCCAGTACTTC.

This clone was found once. The chain recombines TRBV30 with TRBJ1-2; no reliable D call. Germline CDR1 is GTSNPN and CDR2 is SVGIG (reference sequence). This CDR3 is 13 amino acids long. V was shortened by 0 bases and J by 8 bases, with 13 bases between the two germline ends. The CDR3 here is CAWSVWSLRGYTF. The CDR3 DNA follows: TGTGCCTGGAGTGTGTGGAGTCTAAGGGGCTACACCTTC.

The chain's CDR3 is CSVEGGSGFPQAHNEQFF. The CDR3 DNA follows: TGCAGCGTTGAAGGGGGTAGCGGGTTCCCCCAGGCCCACAATGAGCAGTTCTTC. This sequence joins TRBV29-1 and TRBJ2-1, with 7 bases matching TRBD2. Germline V CDR1 and CDR2: SQVTM, ANQGSEA. The CDR3 has 18 amino acids. The V segment lost 1 base and the J segment 5 bases; nucleotides outside the gene matches: 17.

This clone has more than one count but fewer than ten. V is TRBV19 and J is TRBJ1-1, with unresolved D. Between the trimmed V and J ends, which lost 5 bases and 5 bases, there was a span of 18 bases. Germline loops: CDR1 LNHDA, CDR2 SQIVND (reference sequence). The CDR3 covers 15 residues. The chain's CDR3 is CASSLPRRGGTEAFF. For the CDR3, the DNA is TGTGCCAGTAGTTTACCCCGCCGGGGTGGAACTGAAGCTTTCTTT.